Each of the 2 T cell receptor beta chains below was sequenced from the same sample in a study of CD8 T cells in Susac syndrome. The RNA, roughly 0.45 to 1 ug, was put through reverse transcription using random hexamers. Each CDR3 protein is one row after TCRdb ran MiXCR on the immunoSEQ multiplex PCR reads. This table holds roughly 220,000 distinct CDR3 sequences, 85% to 95% found once. Sequencing was done on a sample of CD4+ T cells from PBMCs. These TCRs come from a human donor with Susac syndrome.

V is TRBV5-6 and J is TRBJ1-2; D may be TRBD1 (6 bases). The germline gives CDR1 SGHDT, CDR2 YYEEEE. The V end lost 4 bases, the J end lost 4 bases, and 14 bases lay between the germline ends. The length of the CDR3 is 14 residues. The CDR3 reads CASSRTDSFYGYTF. Written as DNA, the CDR3 is TGTGCCAGCAGCCGTACGGACAGCTTCTATGGCTACACCTTC.

The chain couples TRBV20-1 to TRBJ1-3; D unclear. Trimming took off 3 bases at V and 4 bases at J, with 16 bases between the two ends. CDR1 is DFQATT and CDR2 is SNEGSKA in the germline V gene (reference sequence). The CDR3 length is 15 residues. The DNA for the CDR3 is TGCAGTGCTAGCAACGGGGAACAGATGGGAAACACCATATATTTT. Its protein is CSASNGEQMGNTIYF.